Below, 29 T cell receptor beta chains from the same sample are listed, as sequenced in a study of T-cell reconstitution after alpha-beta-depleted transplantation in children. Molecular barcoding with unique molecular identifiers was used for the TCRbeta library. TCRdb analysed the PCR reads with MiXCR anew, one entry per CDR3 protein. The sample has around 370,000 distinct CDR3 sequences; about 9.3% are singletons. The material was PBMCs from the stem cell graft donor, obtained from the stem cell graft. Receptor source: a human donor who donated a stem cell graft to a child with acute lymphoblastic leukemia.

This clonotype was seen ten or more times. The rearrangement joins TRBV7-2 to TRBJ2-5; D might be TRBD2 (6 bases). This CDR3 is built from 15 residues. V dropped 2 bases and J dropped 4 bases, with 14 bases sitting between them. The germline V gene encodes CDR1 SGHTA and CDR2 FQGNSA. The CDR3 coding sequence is TGTGCCAGCAGCTTAATGGGGGGAACAGTAGAGACCCAGTACTTC. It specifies CASSLMGGTVETQYF.

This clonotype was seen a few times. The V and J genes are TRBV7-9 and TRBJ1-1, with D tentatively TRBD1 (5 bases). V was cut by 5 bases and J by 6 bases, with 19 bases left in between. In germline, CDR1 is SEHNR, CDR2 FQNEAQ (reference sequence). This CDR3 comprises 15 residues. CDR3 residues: CASSLLDAKGPEAFF. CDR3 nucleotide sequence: TGTGCCAGCAGCCTCTTGGATGCGAAGGGGCCTGAAGCTTTCTTT.

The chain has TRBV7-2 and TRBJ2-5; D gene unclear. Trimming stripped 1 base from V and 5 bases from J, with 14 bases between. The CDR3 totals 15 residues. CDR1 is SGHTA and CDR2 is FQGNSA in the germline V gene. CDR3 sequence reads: CASSLGRPPRETQYF. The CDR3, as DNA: TGTGCCAGCAGCTTAGGTCGGCCCCCTCGGGAGACCCAGTACTTC.

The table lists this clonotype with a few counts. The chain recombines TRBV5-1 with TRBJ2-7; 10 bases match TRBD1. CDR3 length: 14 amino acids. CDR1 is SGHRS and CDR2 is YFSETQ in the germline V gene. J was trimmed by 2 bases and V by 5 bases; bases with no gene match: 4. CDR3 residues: CASSGTGATYEQYF. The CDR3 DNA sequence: TGCGCCAGCAGTGGGACAGGGGCCACCTACGAGCAGTACTTC.

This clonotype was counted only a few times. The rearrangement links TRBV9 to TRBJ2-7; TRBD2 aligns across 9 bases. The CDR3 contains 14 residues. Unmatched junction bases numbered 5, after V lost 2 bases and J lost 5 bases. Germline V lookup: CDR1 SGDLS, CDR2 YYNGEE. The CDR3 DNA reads TGTGCCAGCAGCGTTATTAGCGGGAGCAACGAGCAGTACTTC. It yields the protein CASSVISGSNEQYF. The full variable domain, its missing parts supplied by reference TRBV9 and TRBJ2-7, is DSGVTQTPKHLITATGQRVTLRCSPRSGDLSVYWYQQSLDQGLQFLIQYYNGEERAKGNILERFSAQQFPDLHSELNLSSLELGDSALYFCASSVISGSNEQYFGPGTRLTVT.

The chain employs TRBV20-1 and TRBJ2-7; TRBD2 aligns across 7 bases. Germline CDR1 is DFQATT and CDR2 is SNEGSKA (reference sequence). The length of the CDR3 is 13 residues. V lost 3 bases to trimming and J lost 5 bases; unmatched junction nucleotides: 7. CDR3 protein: CSASSPGGNEQYF. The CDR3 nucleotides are TGCAGTGCTAGCTCCCCCGGGGGGAACGAGCAGTACTTC.

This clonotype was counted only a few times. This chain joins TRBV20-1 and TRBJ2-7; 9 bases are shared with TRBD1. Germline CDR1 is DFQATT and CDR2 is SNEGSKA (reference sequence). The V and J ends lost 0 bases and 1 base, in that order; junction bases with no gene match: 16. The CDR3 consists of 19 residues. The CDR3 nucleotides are TGCAGTGCTAGAGATCAGGGGTCACAGGGGGCTTATCTGTCCTACGAGCAGTACTTC. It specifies CSARDQGSQGAYLSYEQYF.

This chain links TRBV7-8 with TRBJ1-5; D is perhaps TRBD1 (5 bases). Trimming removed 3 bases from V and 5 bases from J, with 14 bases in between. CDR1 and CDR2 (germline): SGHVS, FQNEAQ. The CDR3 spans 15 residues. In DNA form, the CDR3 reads TGTGCCAGCAGCTTTTATTGGGGGGAAGATCAGCCCCAGCATTTT. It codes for CASSFYWGEDQPQHF.

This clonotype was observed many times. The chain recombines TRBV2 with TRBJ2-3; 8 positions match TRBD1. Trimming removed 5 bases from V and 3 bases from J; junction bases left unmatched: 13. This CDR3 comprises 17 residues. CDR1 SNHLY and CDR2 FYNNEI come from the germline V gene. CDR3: CASSPLGTGAKTDTQYF. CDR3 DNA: TGTGCCAGCAGTCCCCTGGGGACAGGAGCGAAAACAGATACGCAGTATTTT.

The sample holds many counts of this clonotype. This chain's CDR3 is CASSPRTDYEQYF. The DNA for the CDR3 is TGTGCCAGCAGTCCCCGGACGGATTACGAGCAGTACTTC. The V and J genes are TRBV27 and TRBJ2-7; D not resolved. The length of the CDR3 is 13 residues. Deletions cut 5 bases from V and 4 bases from J, with 12 bases between. Germline loops: CDR1 MNHEY, CDR2 SMNVEV (reference sequence).

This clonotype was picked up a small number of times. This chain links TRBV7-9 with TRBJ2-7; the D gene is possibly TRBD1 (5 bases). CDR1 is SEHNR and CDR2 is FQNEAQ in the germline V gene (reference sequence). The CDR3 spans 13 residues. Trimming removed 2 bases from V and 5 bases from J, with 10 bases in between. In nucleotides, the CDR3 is TGTGCCAGCAGCTTATCGCTGGACAACGAGCAGTACTTC. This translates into CASSLSLDNEQYF.

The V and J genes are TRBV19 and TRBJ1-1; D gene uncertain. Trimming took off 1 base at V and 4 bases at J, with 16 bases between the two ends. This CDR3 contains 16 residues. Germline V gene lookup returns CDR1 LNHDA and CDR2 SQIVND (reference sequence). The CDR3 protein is CASSIGADSLFTEAFF. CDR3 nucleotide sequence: TGTGCCAGTAGTATAGGAGCGGATTCGCTGTTCACTGAAGCTTTCTTT. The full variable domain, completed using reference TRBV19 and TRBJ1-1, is DGGITQSPKYLFRKEGQNVTLSCEQNLNHDAMYWYRQDPGQGLRLIYYSQIVNDFQKGDIAEGYSVSREKKESFPLTVTSAQKNPTAFYLCASSIGADSLFTEAFFGQGTRLTVV.

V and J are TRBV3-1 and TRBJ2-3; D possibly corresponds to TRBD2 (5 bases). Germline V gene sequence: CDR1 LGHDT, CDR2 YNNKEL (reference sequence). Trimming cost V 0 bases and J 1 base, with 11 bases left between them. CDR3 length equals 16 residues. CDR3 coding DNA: TGTGCCAGCAGCCAAGAAGGGCCAGCGGGCACAGATACGCAGTATTTT. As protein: CASSQEGPAGTDTQYF.

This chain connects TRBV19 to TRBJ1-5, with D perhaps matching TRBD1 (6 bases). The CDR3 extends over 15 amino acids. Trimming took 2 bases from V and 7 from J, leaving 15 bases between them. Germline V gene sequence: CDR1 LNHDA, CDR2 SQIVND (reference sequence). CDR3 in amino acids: CASSINLPGDQPQHF. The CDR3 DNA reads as TGTGCCAGTAGTATAAATCTCCCAGGGGACCAGCCCCAGCATTTT.

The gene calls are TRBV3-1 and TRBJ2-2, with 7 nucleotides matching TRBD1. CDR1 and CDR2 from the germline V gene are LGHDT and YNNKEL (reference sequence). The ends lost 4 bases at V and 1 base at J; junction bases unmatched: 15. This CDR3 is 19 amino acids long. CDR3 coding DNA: TGTGCCAGCAGCCGCTATCAGGGGGTGTACGGAAAGAACACCGGGGAGCTGTTTTTT. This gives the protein CASSRYQGVYGKNTGELFF.

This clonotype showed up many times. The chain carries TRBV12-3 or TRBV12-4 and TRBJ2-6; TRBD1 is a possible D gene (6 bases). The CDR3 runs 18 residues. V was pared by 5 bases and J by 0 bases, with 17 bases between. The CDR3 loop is CASSAVGTTSSGANVLTF. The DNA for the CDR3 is TGTGCCAGCAGTGCGGTGGGGACAACTAGCTCTGGGGCCAACGTCCTGACTTTC.

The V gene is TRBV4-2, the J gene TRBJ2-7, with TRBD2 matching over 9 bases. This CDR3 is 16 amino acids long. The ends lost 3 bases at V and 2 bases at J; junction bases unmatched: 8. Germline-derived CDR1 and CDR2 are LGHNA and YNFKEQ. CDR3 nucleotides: TGTGCCAGCAGCCAGGCTACTAGCGGGCGCGCCTACGAGCAGTACTTC. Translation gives CASSQATSGRAYEQYF.

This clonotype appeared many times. Here the CDR3 DNA reads TGTGCCAGCACCTCCTTCGAGACTAGCGGGACAAACAATGAGCAGTTCTTC. It codes for CASTSFETSGTNNEQFF. The chain combines TRBV28 with TRBJ2-1; 11 bases match TRBD2. Per germline, CDR1 MDHEN and CDR2 SYDVKM. The CDR3 has 17 residues. V dropped 7 bases and J dropped 5; count of bases not matched to a gene: 13.

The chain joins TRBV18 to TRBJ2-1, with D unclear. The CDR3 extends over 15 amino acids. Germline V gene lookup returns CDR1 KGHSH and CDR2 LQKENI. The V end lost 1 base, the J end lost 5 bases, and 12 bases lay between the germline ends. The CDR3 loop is CASSPRGTLDNEQFF. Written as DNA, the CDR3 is TGTGCCAGCTCACCACGGGGTACCCTAGACAATGAGCAGTTCTTC.

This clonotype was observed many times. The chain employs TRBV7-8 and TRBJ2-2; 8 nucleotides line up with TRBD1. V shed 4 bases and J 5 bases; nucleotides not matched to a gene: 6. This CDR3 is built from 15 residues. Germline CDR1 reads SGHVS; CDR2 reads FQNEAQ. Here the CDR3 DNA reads TGTGCCAGCAGCTGGGGGACAGGACAAACCGGGGAGCTGTTTTTT. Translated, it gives CASSWGTGQTGELFF.

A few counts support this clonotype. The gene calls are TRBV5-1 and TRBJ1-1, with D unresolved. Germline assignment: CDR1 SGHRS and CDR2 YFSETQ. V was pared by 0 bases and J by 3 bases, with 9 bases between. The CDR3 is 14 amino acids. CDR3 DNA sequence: TGCGCCAGCAGCTTGGAGGGCCCCCACACTGAAGCTTTCTTT. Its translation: CASSLEGPHTEAFF. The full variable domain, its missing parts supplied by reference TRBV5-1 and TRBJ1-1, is KAGVTQTPRYLIKTRGQQVTLSCSPISGHRSVSWYQQTPGQGLQFLFEYFSETQRNKGNFPGRFSGRQFSNSRSEMNVSTLELGDSALYLCASSLEGPHTEAFFGQGTRLTVV.

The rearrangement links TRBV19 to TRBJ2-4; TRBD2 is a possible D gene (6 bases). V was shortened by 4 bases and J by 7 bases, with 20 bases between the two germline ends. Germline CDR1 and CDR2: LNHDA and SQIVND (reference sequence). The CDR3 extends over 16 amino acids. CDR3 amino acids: CASSTLLRGAGNIQYF. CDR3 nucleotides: TGTGCCAGTAGTACCCTCCTCCGGGGTGCGGGGAACATTCAGTACTTC.

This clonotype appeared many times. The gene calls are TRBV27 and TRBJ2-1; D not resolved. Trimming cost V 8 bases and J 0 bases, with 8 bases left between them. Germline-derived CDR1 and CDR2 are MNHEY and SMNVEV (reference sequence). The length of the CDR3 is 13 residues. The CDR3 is CASGHDSYNEQFF. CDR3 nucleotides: TGTGCCAGCGGCCACGACTCCTACAATGAGCAGTTCTTC.

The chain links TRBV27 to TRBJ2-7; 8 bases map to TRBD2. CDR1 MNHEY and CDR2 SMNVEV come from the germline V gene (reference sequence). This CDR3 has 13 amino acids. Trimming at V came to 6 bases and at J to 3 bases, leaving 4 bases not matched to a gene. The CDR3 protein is CASRLADDYEQYF. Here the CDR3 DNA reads TGTGCCAGCAGACTAGCGGATGACTACGAGCAGTACTTC.

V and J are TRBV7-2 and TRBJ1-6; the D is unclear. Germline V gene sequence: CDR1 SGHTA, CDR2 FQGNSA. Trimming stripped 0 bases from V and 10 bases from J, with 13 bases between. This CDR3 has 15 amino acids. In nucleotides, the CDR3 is TGTGCCAGCAGCTTAGCTGGGAATAATCAGTCACCCCTCCACTTT. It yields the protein CASSLAGNNQSPLHF.

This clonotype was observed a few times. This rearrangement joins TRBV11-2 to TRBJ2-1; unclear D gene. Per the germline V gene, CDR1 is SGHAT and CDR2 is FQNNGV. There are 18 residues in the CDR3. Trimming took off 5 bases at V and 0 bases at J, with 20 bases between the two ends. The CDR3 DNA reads TGTGCCAGCAGCCGCACACCAACCCAATTCAGCTCCTACAATGAGCAGTTCTTC. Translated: CASSRTPTQFSSYNEQFF. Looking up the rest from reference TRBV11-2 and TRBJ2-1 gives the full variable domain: EAGVAQSPRYKIIEKRQSVAFWCNPISGHATLYWYQQILGQGPKLLIQFQNNGVVDDSQLPKDRFSAERLKGVDSTLKIQPAKLEDSAVYLCASSRTPTQFSSYNEQFFGPGTRLTVL.

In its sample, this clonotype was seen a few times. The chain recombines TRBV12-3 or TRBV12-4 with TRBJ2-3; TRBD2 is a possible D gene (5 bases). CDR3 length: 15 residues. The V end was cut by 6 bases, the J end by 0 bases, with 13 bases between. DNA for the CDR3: TGTGCCAGCAGCTTAAAGAGCGGAAGCACAGATACGCAGTATTTT. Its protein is CASSLKSGSTDTQYF.

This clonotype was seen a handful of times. In DNA, the CDR3 is TGTGCCAGCAGTGAAGGAAACCCACGGACAGGGGGAAACTACGAGCAGTACTTC. The encoded protein is CASSEGNPRTGGNYEQYF. J is TRBJ2-7 and V is TRBV25-1; 10 nucleotides match TRBD1. CDR1 is MGHDK and CDR2 is SYGVNS in the germline V gene. J gave up 3 bases and V 2 bases, and 13 bases lay outside the gene matches. The length of the CDR3 is 18 residues.

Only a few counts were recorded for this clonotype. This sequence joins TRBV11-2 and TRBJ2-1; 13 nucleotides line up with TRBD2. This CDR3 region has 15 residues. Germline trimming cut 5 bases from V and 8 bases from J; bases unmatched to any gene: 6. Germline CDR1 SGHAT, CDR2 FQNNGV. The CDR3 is CASSAGLAGAYEQFF. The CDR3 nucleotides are TGTGCCAGCAGCGCCGGACTAGCGGGAGCTTATGAGCAGTTCTTC.